This T cell receptor beta chain is from a study of human T cells and chemical hapten exposure (dated by TCRdb to 2020 to 2023). Broadly, across the study: For sensitization, 2% DPC in acetone was applied to an approximately 2 cm by approximately 2 cm area of upper inner arm skin. Weekly therapeutic DPC doses were additionally applied to the scalp of patients throughout the approximately 25-week study period. Libraries were pooled for sequencing, and variation in per-sample TCR yields was attributed mainly to small differences in library volumes within the pool. Most of the patients in the cohort were female, and the cohort covered alopecia areata with under or over 50% scalp involvement, alopecia totalis and alopecia universalis. Patient blood was sampled pre-sensitization (week 0) and at 2, 6 and about 24 weeks after DPC sensitization. Patch testing was done on the upper back using Finn chambers containing 0.01% DPC, and results were scored after 6 days according to International Contact Dermatitis Research Group standards. In alopecia patients, the study followed how the peripheral blood TCR repertoire changed in vivo over primary and secondary sensitization to diphenylcyclopropenone (DPC), a hapten. Blood for TCR sequencing was provided by twenty-nine alopecia patients at one to four time points (pre-sensitization, 2, 6 and 24 weeks). Summary of the overall study and its limitations: After repeated subsampling, changes were observed in the strength of the expansion versus patch-test correlation and in the threshold at which the correlation became significant. No change with DPC sensitization was found in the number of TCRs above 1 in 1000 frequency, and no evidence of global repertoire structure alterations was found. Patch test score was positively correlated with the number of PT1 expanded TCRs, with significance at thresholds 8, 16 and 32 but not at 4. Compared with pre-sensitization or healthy control sets, expanded TCRs formed significantly more large CDR3 similarity clusters, which is consistent with antigen-driven responses. All patients had alopecia, a presumed autoimmune disease, so their immune response might differ from that of healthy individuals.

The CDR3 sequence holds 15 residues, the cysteine and phenylalanine included. Only the CDR3 region is kept as DNA, spanning 45 bases read in frame from base 1. Sequences SGHNT (CDR1) and YYREEE (CDR2) are obtained from the germline V gene (reference sequence). V is shortened by 4 bases, J by 3 bases, and the region joining them spans 13 bases. About this clonotype: Its antigen is not yet known. No per-base quality is available; no much larger clone lies one base away.

Sample time point, as interpreted from the label and publication: pre-sensitization, week 0. The treatment or condition label of this sample denotes: therapeutic diphenylcyclopropenone sensitization with weekly scalp DPC. At each patch-test visit, blood was drawn before the patch test was applied. Patients were eligible if aged 18 to 70, diagnosed with alopecia and judged suitable for DPC therapy, and pregnant patients were excluded. Total RNA was extracted from unfractionated whole blood collected in Tempus Blood RNA tubes. Library preparation used RACE. TCRdb lists the instrument as NextSeq 500. During library preparation, unique molecular identifiers were attached to individual cDNA molecules so that TCRs could be counted quantitatively and reproducibly. Both TCR alpha and TCR beta chains were sequenced from each blood RNA sample. The authors processed their data as follows. A median of about 87,000 TCRs per sample was observed, with a range of roughly 20,000 to 700,000. The Decombinator software suite was used to annotate the V, J and CDR3 of the TCR reads. For PS versus PT1 abundance plots, all samples were subsampled to the same number of TCRs (28,000). Expanded TCRs were defined as absent before sensitization and observed at least eight times at the 2-week time point. TCRdb reran the public reads through fastp at Q25 and MiXCR, keeping productive beta chains. For every CDR3 protein sequence, its rows merge into one entry that carries the most common genes and DNA. The V and J calls here are based on TCRdb, not the publication. For this sample there are a few hundred thousand distinct CDR3 sequences; 4.5% to 7% appear just once. Together, the top ten hold around 8% of the sample.

The rearrangement combines TRBV5-4 with TRBJ1-4; a weak D assignment points to TRBD1 (5 bases agree). The TCR originated in a woman aged 18-29 years with alopecia areata. Some clones in this sample may be carry-over from other donors' samples. The sequencing here drew on whole blood, taken in connection with sensitization to the hapten diphenylcyclopropenone (DPC). The nucleotides read TGTGCCAGCAGCCCCCGGTTAGGGGCTAATGAAAAACTGTTTTTT. The resulting protein is CASSPRLGANEKLFF.